A single sample gave rise to the 32 T cell receptor beta chains below, sequenced in a study of blood T cells in healthy people across ages. A second 7 to 11 cycle PCR used barcoded and J-beta primers. TCRdb reanalysed the 5' RACE reads using MiXCR and keeps one entry per CDR3 protein. The sample includes 550,000 to 800,000 distinct CDR3 sequences, under 25% of them seen just once. Sequencing used blood. These receptors all stem from a man aged 70 or older in good health.

The rearrangement links TRBV9 to TRBJ2-7, with D possibly TRBD2 on 7 matching bases. V was shortened by 2 bases and J by 5 bases, with 14 bases between the two germline ends. This CDR3 has 14 residues. Germline CDR1 is SGDLS and CDR2 is YYNGEE. The CDR3 nucleotides read TGTGCCAGCAGCGTTGAAGGGGGGGCCCACGAGCAGTACTTC. It translates to CASSVEGGAHEQYF.

The gene calls are TRBV12-3 or TRBV12-4 and TRBJ2-3; 10 positions match TRBD2. Trimming cost V 6 bases and J 2 bases; bases outside gene matches: 11. CDR3 length equals 17 residues. This chain's CDR3 is CASRSHQAGGTTDTQYF. Written as DNA, the CDR3 is TGTGCCAGCAGATCCCATCAAGCGGGAGGGACCACAGATACGCAGTATTTT.

The chain recombines TRBV20-1 with TRBJ2-1, with a possible D match to TRBD2 (7 bases). The V end was cut by 5 bases, the J end by 3 bases, with 29 bases between. This CDR3 spans 19 amino acids. Germline-derived CDR1 and CDR2 are DFQATT and SNEGSKA (reference sequence). The CDR3: CSAHYLQGGLGGRYNEQFF. CDR3 nucleotides: TGCAGTGCTCACTACCTACAGGGAGGGTTGGGTGGTCGCTACAATGAGCAGTTCTTC.

This clonotype was seen repeatedly, ten times or more. This rearrangement joins TRBV11-2 to TRBJ1-2; the match to TRBD1 covers 8 bases. The CDR3 extends over 15 amino acids. Germline V gene sequence: CDR1 SGHAT, CDR2 FQNNGV. V was pared by 1 base and J by 4 bases, with 5 bases of the junction left unmatched. CDR3 residues: CASSLGGQVGYGYTF. Written as DNA, the CDR3 is TGTGCCAGCAGCTTAGGGGGACAGGTCGGCTATGGCTACACCTTC.

This clonotype has more than one count but fewer than ten. The V gene is TRBV10-3, the J gene TRBJ2-5; tentative D call: TRBD2 (6 bases). TRBJ2-1 explains the end of the DNA better; the J call may be wrong. The V gene's germline CDR1 is ENHRY and CDR2 SYGVKD. The CDR3 runs to 14 residues. CDR3 sequence: CAISEPGRGNEQFF. The CDR3 DNA follows: TGTGCCATCAGTGAACCCGGGAGAGGCAATGAGCAGTTCTTC.

In this sample, this clonotype turned up a few times. V gene TRBV25-1 combines with J gene TRBJ2-5, with D possibly matching TRBD1 (6 bases). The last part of the DNA fits TRBJ2-7 better; the J call may be wrong. Germline V gene lookup returns CDR1 MGHDK and CDR2 SYGVNS. The CDR3 length is 15 residues. CDR3 protein: CASSPPGTLTYEQYF. The CDR3 DNA is TGTGCCAGCAGTCCCCCCGGGACACTCACCTACGAGCAGTACTTC.

This chain joins TRBV6-6 and TRBJ1-1; the match to TRBD1 covers 7 bases. The germline V gene encodes CDR1 MNHNY and CDR2 SVGAGI (reference sequence). V lost 6 bases, J lost 1 base, and 5 bases stayed unmatched. The length of the CDR3 is 14 residues. The DNA for the CDR3 is TGTGCCAGCAGACGGGCAGGGGGGAACACTGAAGCTTTCTTT. It codes for CASRRAGGNTEAFF.

The chain is built from TRBV7-2 and TRBJ2-7; D assignment may be TRBD1 or TRBD2 (6 bases each). The CDR3 loop spans 14 amino acids. V shed 0 bases and J shed 6 bases, with 12 bases lying between them. Germline CDR1 is SGHTA and CDR2 is FQGNSA. CDR3 DNA sequence: TGTGCCAGCAGCTTAGCGTGGGGGGCGGGCGAGCAGTACTTC. It encodes CASSLAWGAGEQYF.

CDR3 sequence reads: CASSLSTSGMSPAYEQYF. The CDR3 region has the DNA TGTGCCAGCAGTTTATCGACTAGCGGGATGTCCCCCGCCTACGAGCAGTACTTC. The chain couples TRBV27 to TRBJ2-7; TRBD2 agrees at 11 bases. Germline CDR1 is MNHEY and CDR2 is SMNVEV (reference sequence). Germline trimming cut 0 bases from V and 2 bases from J; bases unmatched to any gene: 9. The CDR3 extends over 18 amino acids.

Details on this clonotype: One end of the junction varies from germline; a read error may be responsible. This chain joins TRBV28 and TRBJ2-5; a weak D match, TRBD1 (6 bases). The CDR3 runs 13 residues. Germline CDR1 reads MDHEN; CDR2 reads SYDVKM. The CDR3 loop reads CASSFQGRNEQLF. The CDR3 DNA reads as TGTGCCAGCAGTTTCCAGGGGCGCAATGAGCAGCTCTTC.

The chain is built from TRBV6-6 and TRBJ2-1, with a possible D match to TRBD2 (5 bases). Trimming pared 0 bases from V and 5 bases from J, leaving 8 bases between. The V gene's germline CDR1 is MNHNY and CDR2 SVGAGI (reference sequence). CDR3 length equals 14 residues. The chain's CDR3 is CASSYSGSNNEQFF. The CDR3 nucleotides read TGTGCCAGCAGTTACTCGGGGAGCAACAATGAGCAGTTCTTC.

This clonotype was counted between two and nine times. The chain employs TRBV5-1 and TRBJ2-5; 12 nucleotides align to TRBD1. The end of the DNA aligns better with TRBJ2-1, so the J call may be wrong. CDR3 size: 15 residues. Germline V lookup: CDR1 SGHRS, CDR2 YFSETQ. The CDR3 is CASSFTGQGADEQFF. The CDR3 bases are TGCGCCAGCAGCTTTACGGGACAGGGGGCTGATGAGCAGTTCTTC.

The V call is TRBV29-1, the J call TRBJ1-2; 9 bases fit TRBD1. V lost 6 bases, J lost 8 bases, and 7 bases stayed unmatched. This CDR3 contains 12 residues. The germline CDR1 and CDR2 sequences are SQVTM and ANQGSEA. The CDR3 coding sequence is TGCAGCGTCGACAGGGGGGCAGGCGGCTACACCTTC. This translates into CSVDRGAGGYTF.

This clonotype was seen only a few times. At one end, the junction sequence differs from germline, possibly due to a read error. The CDR3 loop is CSVQDPLYGAQYF. Written as DNA, the CDR3 is TGCAGCGTTCAAGACCCTTTATACGGAGCGCAGTATTTT. This chain uses TRBV29-1 with TRBJ2-3; D is unresolved. Germline loops: CDR1 SQVTM, CDR2 ANQGSEA. The CDR3 is made up of 13 amino acids.

This chain uses TRBV3-1 with TRBJ2-5, with a weak D call TRBD1 (6 bases). CDR3 size: 14 residues. CDR1 and CDR2 (germline): LGHDT, YNNKEL (reference sequence). The V end was cut by 7 bases, the J end by 4 bases, with 16 bases between. CDR3 coding DNA: TGTGCCAGCACTGAACAGGGTGCCCCAGAGACCCAGTACTTC. It codes for CASTEQGAPETQYF.

This sequence joins TRBV20-1 and TRBJ2-3; no clear D. The ends were cut back, 6 bases at V and 2 bases at J, with 9 bases in the middle. This CDR3 is 12 amino acids long. CDR1 DFQATT and CDR2 SNEGSKA come from the germline V gene (reference sequence). The CDR3, as DNA: TGCAGTGCCCTTATCCTCACAGATACGCAGTATTTT. Its translation: CSALILTDTQYF.

This clonotype was seen ten or more times. The chain combines TRBV3-1 with TRBJ2-1; D call uncertain. Germline V gene data show CDR1 as LGHDT and CDR2 as YNNKEL (reference sequence). V was shortened by 4 bases and J by 6 bases, with 13 bases between the two germline ends. The CDR3 length is 14 residues. This CDR3 is CASSPLTGSNEQFF. In DNA, the CDR3 is TGTGCCAGCAGCCCCCTGACGGGCAGCAATGAGCAGTTCTTC.

The chain uses TRBV13 and TRBJ2-1, with TRBD1 as a possible D gene (6 bases). Germline CDR1 reads PRHDT; CDR2 reads FYEKMQ (reference sequence). This CDR3 is built from 14 residues. The V gene lost 5 bases and the J gene lost 3 bases, with 11 bases spanning the gap. As DNA, the CDR3 is TGTGCCAGCAGCCCAAGGACAGTCTACAATGAGCAGTTCTTC. This codes for CASSPRTVYNEQFF.

In DNA form, the CDR3 reads TGTGCCAGCAGCCCCGGGACTACCGGGACCCAGTACTTC. This codes for CASSPGTTGTQYF. This rearrangement joins TRBV7-9 to TRBJ2-5, with TRBD2 matching 7 bases. This CDR3 spans 13 amino acids. V gave up 5 bases and J gave up 7 bases; unmatched junction bases: 7. The germline V gene has CDR1 SEHNR and CDR2 FQNEAQ (reference sequence).

The chain recombines TRBV5-1 with TRBJ2-5; no reliable D call. CDR3 length equals 14 residues. CDR1 and CDR2 from the germline V gene are SGHRS and YFSETQ. Trimming cost V 4 bases and J 5 bases, with 15 bases left between them. CDR3 residues: CASSRLGLSETQYF. The CDR3 DNA reads TGCGCCAGCAGCCGGTTAGGTCTCAGTGAGACCCAGTACTTC.

This rearrangement joins TRBV3-1 to TRBJ2-1, with D possibly TRBD2 on 6 matching bases. The CDR3 consists of 16 residues. Trimming removed 0 bases at V and 1 base at J, with 10 bases between. CDR1 and CDR2 from the germline V gene are LGHDT and YNNKEL (reference sequence). CDR3 nucleotide sequence: TGTGCCAGCAGCCAAGATGGCGGGGTATCCTACAATGAGCAGTTCTTC. Translating it yields CASSQDGGVSYNEQFF.

A few counts support this clonotype. The CDR3 nucleotides are TGCAGGCTGCGGGGGGAAGATACGCAGTATTTT. This sequence encodes CRLRGEDTQYF. The genes are TRBV29-1 and TRBJ2-3; 8 positions match TRBD2. Germline CDR1 and CDR2: SQVTM and ANQGSEA. CDR3 size: 11 residues.

This clonotype was counted only a few times. This sequence joins TRBV27 and TRBJ2-1; 11 bases are a match to TRBD1. V shed 2 bases, J shed 7 bases, and the junction held 4 bases outside the gene matches. CDR3 length: 15 residues. CDR1 is MNHEY, CDR2 SMNVEV, per germline (reference sequence). This chain's CDR3 is CASSLRDRGANEQFF. As DNA, the CDR3 is TGTGCCAGCAGTTTAAGGGACAGGGGGGCAAATGAGCAGTTCTTC.

J is TRBJ2-1 and V is TRBV12-3 or TRBV12-4, with 10 bases aligning to TRBD2. V lost 3 bases, J lost 8 bases, and 7 bases stayed unmatched. There are 15 residues in the CDR3. CDR3 loop: CASSFRTSGGDEQFF. The DNA for the CDR3 is TGTGCCAGCAGTTTTCGGACTAGCGGAGGGGATGAGCAGTTCTTC.

This clonotype was observed a handful of times. The CDR3 here is CSVDTKNSYNEQFF. CDR3 sequence (DNA): TGCAGCGTTGACACAAAAAACTCCTACAATGAGCAGTTCTTC. The chain is built from TRBV29-1 and TRBJ2-1; D gene unclear. V was clipped by 3 bases and J by 0 bases, with 9 bases between them. Germline CDR1 SQVTM, CDR2 ANQGSEA. The CDR3 spans 14 residues.

This clonotype was picked up a small number of times. The chain recombines TRBV4-1 with TRBJ2-5, with TRBD1 matching 7 bases. Germline trimming cut 4 bases from V and 1 base from J; bases unmatched to any gene: 18. The CDR3 is made up of 19 amino acids. Germline CDR1 and CDR2: MGHRA and YSYEKL. In DNA, the CDR3 is TGCGCCAGCAGCCCTAGGACAGGCACAGGCGTTGGATCCCAAGAGACCCAGTACTTC. It specifies CASSPRTGTGVGSQETQYF.

The chain joins TRBV7-9 to TRBJ2-5; 7 bases align to TRBD1. V shed 1 base, J shed 4 bases, and the junction held 6 bases outside the gene matches. The CDR3 has 15 amino acids. CDR1 is SEHNR and CDR2 is FQNEAQ in the germline V gene (reference sequence). The CDR3 protein is CASSLVKGQRETQYF. The CDR3 nucleotides read TGTGCCAGCAGCTTAGTAAAGGGACAGAGAGAGACCCAGTACTTC. Full variable domain (remainder filled in from reference TRBV7-9 and TRBJ2-5): DTGVSQNPRHKITKRGQNVTFRCDPISEHNRLYWYRQTLGQGPEFLTYFQNEAQLEKSRLLSDRFSAERPKGSFSTLEIQRTEQGDSAMYLCASSLVKGQRETQYFGPGTRLLVL.

This clonotype was picked up a small number of times. The rearrangement joins TRBV7-9 to TRBJ1-3, with 7 nucleotides matching TRBD1. Germline V CDR1 and CDR2: SEHNR, FQNEAQ (reference sequence). After removal of 4 bases from V and 2 bases from J, the junction contained 8 bases not matched to a gene. This CDR3 contains 16 residues. CDR3 nucleotide sequence: TGTGCCAGCAGCTACCTGACAGGGCTCACTGGAAACACCATATATTTT. This translates into CASSYLTGLTGNTIYF.

The V call is TRBV30, the J call TRBJ2-1, with D uncertain. The end of the DNA fits TRBJ2-7 better, so the J call may be wrong. The germline gives CDR1 GTSNPN, CDR2 SVGIG (reference sequence). The CDR3 sequence is 15 residues long. Written as DNA, the CDR3 is TGTGCCTGGAGTGTACCCCTTAGAAGCTCCTACGAGCAGTACTTC. This encodes CAWSVPLRSSYEQYF.

This clonotype came up a few times. At one end, the junction sequence differs from germline, possibly due to a read error. J is TRBJ2-2 and V is TRBV7-2; TRBD2 might be the D (6 bases). The CDR3 sequence is 14 residues long. Germline V gene data show CDR1 as SGHTA and CDR2 as FQGNSA. CDR3 in DNA: TGTGCCAGCAGCACCGACTCGTTTGACGGGGGGCTGTTTTTT. Its protein product is CASSTDSFDGGLFF.

This clonotype was detected a few times. The J gene is TRBJ2-2, the V gene TRBV4-3; 12 nucleotides align to TRBD1. Germline loops: CDR1 LGHNA, CDR2 YSLEER. The V and J ends lost 1 base and 2 bases, in that order; junction bases with no gene match: 2. This CDR3 is 17 amino acids long. CDR3 region: CASSQVGTGGNTGELFF. Written as DNA, the CDR3 is TGCGCCAGCAGCCAAGTCGGGACAGGGGGCAACACCGGGGAGCTGTTTTTT.

This clonotype turned up a few times. The chain couples TRBV14 to TRBJ2-1; no clear D. Trimming took 2 bases from V and 2 from J, leaving 16 bases between them. Germline values: CDR1 SGHDN, CDR2 FVKESK. This CDR3 contains 17 residues. This chain's CDR3 is CASSQRGRELPYNEQFF. The CDR3 bases are TGTGCCAGCAGCCAAAGAGGTAGGGAATTACCCTACAATGAGCAGTTCTTC.